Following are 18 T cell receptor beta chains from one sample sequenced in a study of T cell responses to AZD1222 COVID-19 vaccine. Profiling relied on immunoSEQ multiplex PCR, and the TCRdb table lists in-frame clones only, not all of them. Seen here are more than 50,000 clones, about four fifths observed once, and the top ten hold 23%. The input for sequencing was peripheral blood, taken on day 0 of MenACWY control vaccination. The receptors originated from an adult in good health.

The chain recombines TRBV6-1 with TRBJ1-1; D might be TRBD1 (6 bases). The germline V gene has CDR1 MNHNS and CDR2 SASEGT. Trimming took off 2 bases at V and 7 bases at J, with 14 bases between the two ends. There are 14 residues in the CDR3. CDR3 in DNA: TGTGCCAGCAGTGAACGATGGGGGGCTGGTGAAGCTTTCTTT. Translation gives CASSERWGAGEAFF.

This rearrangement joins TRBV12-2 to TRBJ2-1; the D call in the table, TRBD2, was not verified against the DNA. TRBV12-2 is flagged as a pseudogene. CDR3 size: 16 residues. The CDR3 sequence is CASRFPGRASGNEQFF. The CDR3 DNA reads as TGTGCAAGTCGCTTCCCCGGCAGGGCTAGCGGCAATGAGCAGTTCTTC.

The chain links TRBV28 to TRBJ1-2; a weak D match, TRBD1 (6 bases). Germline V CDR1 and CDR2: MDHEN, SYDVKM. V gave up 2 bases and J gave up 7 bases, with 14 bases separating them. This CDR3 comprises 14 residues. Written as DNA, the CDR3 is TGTGCCAGCAGTTTAAGGGCAGGGGTCGCTGGCTACACCTTC. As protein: CASSLRAGVAGYTF.

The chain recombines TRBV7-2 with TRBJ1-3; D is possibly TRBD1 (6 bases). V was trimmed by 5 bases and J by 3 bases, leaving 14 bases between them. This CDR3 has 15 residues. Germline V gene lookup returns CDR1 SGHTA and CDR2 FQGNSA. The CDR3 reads CASSPWAGVGNTIYF. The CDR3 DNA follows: TGTGCCAGCAGCCCCTGGGCAGGGGTTGGAAACACCATATATTTT.

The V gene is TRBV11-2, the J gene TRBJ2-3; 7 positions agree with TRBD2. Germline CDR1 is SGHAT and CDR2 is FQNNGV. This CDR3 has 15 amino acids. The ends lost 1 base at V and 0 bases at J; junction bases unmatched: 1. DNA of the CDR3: TGTGCCAGCAGCTTAGGGGGGGGTAGCACAGATACGCAGTATTTT. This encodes CASSLGGGSTDTQYF.

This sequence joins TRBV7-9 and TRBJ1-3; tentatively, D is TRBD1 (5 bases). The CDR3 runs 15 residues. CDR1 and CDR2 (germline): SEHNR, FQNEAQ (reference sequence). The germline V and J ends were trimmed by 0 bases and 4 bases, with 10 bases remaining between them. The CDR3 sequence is CASSLASGGGNTIYF. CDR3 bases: TGTGCCAGCAGCTTAGCGAGCGGGGGAGGAAACACCATATATTTT.

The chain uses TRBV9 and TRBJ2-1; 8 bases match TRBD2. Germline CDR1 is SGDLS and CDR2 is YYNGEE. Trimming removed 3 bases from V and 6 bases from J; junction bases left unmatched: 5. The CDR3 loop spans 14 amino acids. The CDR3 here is CASSGREAGNEQFF. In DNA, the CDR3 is TGTGCCAGCAGCGGGCGGGAGGCTGGCAATGAGCAGTTCTTC.

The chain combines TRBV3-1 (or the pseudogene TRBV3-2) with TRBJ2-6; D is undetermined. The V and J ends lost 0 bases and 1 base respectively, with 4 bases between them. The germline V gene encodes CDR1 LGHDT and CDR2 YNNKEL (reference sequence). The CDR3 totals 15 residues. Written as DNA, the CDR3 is TGTGCCAGCAGCCAAGATATTTCTGGGGCCAACGTCCTGACTTTC. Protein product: CASSQDISGANVLTF.

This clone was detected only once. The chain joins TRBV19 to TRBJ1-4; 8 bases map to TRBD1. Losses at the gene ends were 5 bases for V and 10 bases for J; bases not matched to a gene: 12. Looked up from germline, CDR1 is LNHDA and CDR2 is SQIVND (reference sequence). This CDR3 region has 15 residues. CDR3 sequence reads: CASSGPRDRIGKLFF. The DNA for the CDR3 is TGTGCCAGTAGTGGACCCCGGGACAGGATCGGAAAACTGTTTTTT.

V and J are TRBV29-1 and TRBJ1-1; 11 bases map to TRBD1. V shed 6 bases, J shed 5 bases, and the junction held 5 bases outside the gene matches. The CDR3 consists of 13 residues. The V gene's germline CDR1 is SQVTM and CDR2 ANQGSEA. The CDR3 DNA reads TGCAGCGTAGGACAGGGGGCAAGGACTGAAGCTTTCTTT. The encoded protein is CSVGQGARTEAFF.

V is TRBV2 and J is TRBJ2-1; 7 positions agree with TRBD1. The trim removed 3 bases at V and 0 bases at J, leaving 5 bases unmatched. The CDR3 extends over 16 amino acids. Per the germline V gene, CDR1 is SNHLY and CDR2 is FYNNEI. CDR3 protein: CASSEGAGGSYNEQFF. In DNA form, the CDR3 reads TGTGCCAGCAGTGAGGGGGCAGGGGGCTCCTACAATGAGCAGTTCTTC. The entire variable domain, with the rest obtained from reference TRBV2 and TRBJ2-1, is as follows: EPEVTQTPSHQVTQMGQEVILRCVPISNHLYFYWYRQILGQKVEFLVSFYNNEISEKSEIFDDQFSVERPDGSNFTLKIRSTKLEDSAMYFCASSEGAGGSYNEQFFGPGTRLTVL.

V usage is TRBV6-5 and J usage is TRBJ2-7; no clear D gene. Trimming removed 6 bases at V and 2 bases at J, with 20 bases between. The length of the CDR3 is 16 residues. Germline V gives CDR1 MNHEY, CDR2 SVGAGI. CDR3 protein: CASSYGPPSLAYEQYF. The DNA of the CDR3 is TGTGCCAGCAGCTACGGACCCCCAAGTCTGGCCTACGAGCAGTACTTC.

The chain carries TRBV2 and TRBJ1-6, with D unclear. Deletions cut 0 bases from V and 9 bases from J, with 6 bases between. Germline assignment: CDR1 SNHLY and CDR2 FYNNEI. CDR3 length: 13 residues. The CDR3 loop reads CASSEALRSPLHF. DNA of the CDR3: TGTGCCAGCAGTGAAGCGCTTCGTTCACCCCTCCACTTT.

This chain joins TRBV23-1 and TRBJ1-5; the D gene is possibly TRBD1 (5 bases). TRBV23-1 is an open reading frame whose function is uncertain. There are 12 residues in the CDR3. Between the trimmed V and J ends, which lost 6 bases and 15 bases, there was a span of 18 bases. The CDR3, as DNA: TGCGCCAGCAGCCAAATGAGGCCTGGGGGGCATTTT. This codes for CASSQMRPGGHF.

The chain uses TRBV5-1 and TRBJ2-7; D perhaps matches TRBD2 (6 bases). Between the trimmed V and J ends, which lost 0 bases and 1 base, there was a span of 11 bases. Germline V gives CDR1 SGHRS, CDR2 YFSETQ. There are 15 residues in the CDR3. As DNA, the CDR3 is TGCGCCAGCAGCTTGGCCGGAGGGCCTTCCTACGAGCAGTACTTC. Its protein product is CASSLAGGPSYEQYF.

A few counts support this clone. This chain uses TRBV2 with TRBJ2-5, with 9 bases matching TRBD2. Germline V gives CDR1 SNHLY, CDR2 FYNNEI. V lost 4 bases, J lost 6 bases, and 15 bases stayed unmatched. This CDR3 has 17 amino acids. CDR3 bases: TGTGCCAGCAGTGTAGGGAGTAGCGGGGGTTTCGGGAAGACCCAGTACTTC. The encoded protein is CASSVGSSGGFGKTQYF.

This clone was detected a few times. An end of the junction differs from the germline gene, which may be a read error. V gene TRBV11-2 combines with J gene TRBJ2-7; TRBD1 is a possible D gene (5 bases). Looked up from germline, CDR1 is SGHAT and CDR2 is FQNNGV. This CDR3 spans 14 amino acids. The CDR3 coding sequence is TGTGCCAGCAGCTTAGGGGGCCAATCCTCCGAGCAGTACTTC. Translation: CASSLGGQSSEQYF.

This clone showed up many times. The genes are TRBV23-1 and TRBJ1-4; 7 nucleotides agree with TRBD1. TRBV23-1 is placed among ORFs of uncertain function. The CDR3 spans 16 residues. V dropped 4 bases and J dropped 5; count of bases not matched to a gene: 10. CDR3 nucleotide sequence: TGCGCCAGCAGTCCCCGACAGGGAAGGAAAAATGAAAAACTGTTTTTT. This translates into CASSPRQGRKNEKLFF.